These 8 T cell receptor beta chains came from one sample sequenced in a study of blood T cell repertoires in COVID-19. Repertoires were generated with immunoSEQ multiplex PCR, while TCRdb's copy carries only in-frame clones and drops some. The sample carries about 120,000 clones, about 85% recorded once. The sequencing sample was made of peripheral blood. The receptors were sampled from a man older than 75 with active or convalescent COVID-19.

The V and J genes are TRBV7-6 and TRBJ2-4; 8 bases map to TRBD1. Unmatched junction bases numbered 6, after V lost 4 bases and J lost 1 base. CDR3 size: 16 residues. Germline assignment: CDR1 SGHVS and CDR2 FNYEAQ. The CDR3 DNA reads as TGTGCCAGCAGCTCCAGGGGGCGGGGTGCCAAAAACATTCAGTACTTC. Encoded protein: CASSSRGRGAKNIQYF.

The chain carries TRBV24-1 and TRBJ1-3; D is uncertain. Trimming took 2 bases from V and 0 from J, leaving 10 bases between them. Germline V gives CDR1 KGHDR, CDR2 SFDVKD. The CDR3 extends over 16 amino acids. This CDR3 reads CATSDSQVYSGNTIYF. The CDR3 DNA sequence: TGTGCCACCAGTGATTCGCAGGTTTACTCTGGAAACACCATATATTTT.

The V call is TRBV9, the J call TRBJ1-1; 7 positions agree with TRBD1. The CDR3 is 15 residues long. After removal of 4 bases from V and 1 base from J, the junction contained 7 bases not matched to a gene. Germline V gene lookup returns CDR1 SGDLS and CDR2 YYNGEE. The DNA for the CDR3 is TGTGCCAGCAGCTTAACAGGGGCCGGGAACACTGAAGCTTTCTTT. Translated: CASSLTGAGNTEAFF.

This chain joins TRBV5-1 and TRBJ2-7; D remains unclear. Per germline, CDR1 SGHRS and CDR2 YFSETQ. V was trimmed by 0 bases and J by 6 bases, leaving 7 bases between them. This CDR3 is built from 12 residues. The CDR3 bases are TGCGCCAGCAGCTTGGTTGAGGCCGAGCAGTACTTC. This codes for CASSLVEAEQYF.

The V gene is TRBV12-5, the J gene TRBJ2-5; 10 bases line up with TRBD2. The CDR3 length is 15 residues. CDR1 LGHNT and CDR2 FRNRAP come from the germline V gene. J was trimmed by 1 base and V by 5 bases; bases with no gene match: 4. The CDR3 region is CASGNLAGVQETQYF. DNA of the CDR3: TGTGCTAGTGGTAACCTAGCGGGGGTCCAAGAGACCCAGTACTTC. Using reference TRBV12-5 and TRBJ2-5 for the parts outside the CDR3, the full variable domain is DARVTQTPRHKVTEMGQEVTMRCQPILGHNTVFWYRQTMMQGLELLAYFRNRAPLDDSGMPKDRFSAEMPDATLATLKIQPSEPRDSAVYFCASGNLAGVQETQYFGPGTRLLVL.

The table lists this clone with a count of one. The chain has TRBV4-2 and TRBJ2-1, with 8 bases aligning to TRBD2. The CDR3 loop spans 17 amino acids. J lost 8 bases, V lost 0 bases, and 12 bases had no gene match. In germline, CDR1 is LGHNA, CDR2 YNFKEQ. This chain's CDR3 is CASSQDSAGGQEDEQFF. As DNA, the CDR3 is TGTGCCAGCAGCCAAGATTCTGCGGGGGGCCAAGAGGATGAGCAGTTCTTC.

The chain links TRBV9 to TRBJ2-3, with TRBD1 as a possible D gene (6 bases). V lost 4 bases and J lost 2, with 14 bases in between. The CDR3 has 15 amino acids. In germline, CDR1 is SGDLS, CDR2 YYNGEE. Here the CDR3 reads CASSPTQGPTDTQYF. The CDR3 bases are TGTGCCAGCAGCCCAACCCAGGGGCCCACAGATACGCAGTATTTT.

The chain joins TRBV18 to TRBJ2-3, with TRBD2 matching over 7 bases. The CDR3 loop spans 15 amino acids. Germline trimming cut 3 bases from V and 2 bases from J; bases unmatched to any gene: 5. CDR1 is KGHSH and CDR2 is LQKENI in the germline V gene. The CDR3 coding sequence is TGTGCCAGCTCACCCGGCGGGAGTTACACAGATACGCAGTATTTT. Amino acid sequence: CASSPGGSYTDTQYF.